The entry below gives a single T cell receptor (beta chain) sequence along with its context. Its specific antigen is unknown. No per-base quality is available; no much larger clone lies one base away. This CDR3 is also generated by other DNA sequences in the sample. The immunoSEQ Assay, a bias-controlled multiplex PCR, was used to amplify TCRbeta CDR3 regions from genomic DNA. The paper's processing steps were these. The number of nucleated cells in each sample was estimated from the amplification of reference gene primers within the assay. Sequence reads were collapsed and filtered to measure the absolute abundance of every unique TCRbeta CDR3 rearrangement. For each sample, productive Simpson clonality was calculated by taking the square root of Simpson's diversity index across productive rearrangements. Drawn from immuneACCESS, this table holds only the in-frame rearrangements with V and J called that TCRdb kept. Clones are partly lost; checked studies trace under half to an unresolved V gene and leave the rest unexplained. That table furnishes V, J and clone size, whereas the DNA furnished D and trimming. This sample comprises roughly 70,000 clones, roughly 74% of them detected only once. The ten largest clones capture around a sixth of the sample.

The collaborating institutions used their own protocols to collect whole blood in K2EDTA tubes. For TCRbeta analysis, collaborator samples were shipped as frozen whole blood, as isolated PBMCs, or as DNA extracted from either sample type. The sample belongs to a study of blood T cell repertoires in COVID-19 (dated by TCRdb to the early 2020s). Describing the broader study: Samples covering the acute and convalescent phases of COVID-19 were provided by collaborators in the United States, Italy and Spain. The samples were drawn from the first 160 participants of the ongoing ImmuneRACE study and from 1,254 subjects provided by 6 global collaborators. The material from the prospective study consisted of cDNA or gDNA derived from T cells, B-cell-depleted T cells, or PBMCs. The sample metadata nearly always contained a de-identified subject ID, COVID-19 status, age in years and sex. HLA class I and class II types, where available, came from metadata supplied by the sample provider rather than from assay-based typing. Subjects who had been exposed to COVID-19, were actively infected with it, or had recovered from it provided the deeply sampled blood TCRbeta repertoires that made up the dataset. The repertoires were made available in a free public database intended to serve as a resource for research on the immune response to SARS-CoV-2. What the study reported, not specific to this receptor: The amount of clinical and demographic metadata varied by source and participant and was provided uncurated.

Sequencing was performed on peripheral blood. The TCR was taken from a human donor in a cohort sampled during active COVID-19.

The base sequence is TGTGCCAGCAGTCTGGACAACTACGAGCAGTACTTC. This sequence encodes CASSLDNYEQYF. The sequence joins TRBV6-5 to TRBJ2-7; tentative D gene TRBD1, with 5 bases matching. The germline V gene specifies MNHEY as CDR1 and SVGAGI as CDR2. The CDR3 spans 12 residues, from the cysteine through the phenylalanine. The only DNA kept is the CDR3, 36 bases in frame from the first base. V drops 5 bases and J drops 3 bases, leaving 8 bases in between.